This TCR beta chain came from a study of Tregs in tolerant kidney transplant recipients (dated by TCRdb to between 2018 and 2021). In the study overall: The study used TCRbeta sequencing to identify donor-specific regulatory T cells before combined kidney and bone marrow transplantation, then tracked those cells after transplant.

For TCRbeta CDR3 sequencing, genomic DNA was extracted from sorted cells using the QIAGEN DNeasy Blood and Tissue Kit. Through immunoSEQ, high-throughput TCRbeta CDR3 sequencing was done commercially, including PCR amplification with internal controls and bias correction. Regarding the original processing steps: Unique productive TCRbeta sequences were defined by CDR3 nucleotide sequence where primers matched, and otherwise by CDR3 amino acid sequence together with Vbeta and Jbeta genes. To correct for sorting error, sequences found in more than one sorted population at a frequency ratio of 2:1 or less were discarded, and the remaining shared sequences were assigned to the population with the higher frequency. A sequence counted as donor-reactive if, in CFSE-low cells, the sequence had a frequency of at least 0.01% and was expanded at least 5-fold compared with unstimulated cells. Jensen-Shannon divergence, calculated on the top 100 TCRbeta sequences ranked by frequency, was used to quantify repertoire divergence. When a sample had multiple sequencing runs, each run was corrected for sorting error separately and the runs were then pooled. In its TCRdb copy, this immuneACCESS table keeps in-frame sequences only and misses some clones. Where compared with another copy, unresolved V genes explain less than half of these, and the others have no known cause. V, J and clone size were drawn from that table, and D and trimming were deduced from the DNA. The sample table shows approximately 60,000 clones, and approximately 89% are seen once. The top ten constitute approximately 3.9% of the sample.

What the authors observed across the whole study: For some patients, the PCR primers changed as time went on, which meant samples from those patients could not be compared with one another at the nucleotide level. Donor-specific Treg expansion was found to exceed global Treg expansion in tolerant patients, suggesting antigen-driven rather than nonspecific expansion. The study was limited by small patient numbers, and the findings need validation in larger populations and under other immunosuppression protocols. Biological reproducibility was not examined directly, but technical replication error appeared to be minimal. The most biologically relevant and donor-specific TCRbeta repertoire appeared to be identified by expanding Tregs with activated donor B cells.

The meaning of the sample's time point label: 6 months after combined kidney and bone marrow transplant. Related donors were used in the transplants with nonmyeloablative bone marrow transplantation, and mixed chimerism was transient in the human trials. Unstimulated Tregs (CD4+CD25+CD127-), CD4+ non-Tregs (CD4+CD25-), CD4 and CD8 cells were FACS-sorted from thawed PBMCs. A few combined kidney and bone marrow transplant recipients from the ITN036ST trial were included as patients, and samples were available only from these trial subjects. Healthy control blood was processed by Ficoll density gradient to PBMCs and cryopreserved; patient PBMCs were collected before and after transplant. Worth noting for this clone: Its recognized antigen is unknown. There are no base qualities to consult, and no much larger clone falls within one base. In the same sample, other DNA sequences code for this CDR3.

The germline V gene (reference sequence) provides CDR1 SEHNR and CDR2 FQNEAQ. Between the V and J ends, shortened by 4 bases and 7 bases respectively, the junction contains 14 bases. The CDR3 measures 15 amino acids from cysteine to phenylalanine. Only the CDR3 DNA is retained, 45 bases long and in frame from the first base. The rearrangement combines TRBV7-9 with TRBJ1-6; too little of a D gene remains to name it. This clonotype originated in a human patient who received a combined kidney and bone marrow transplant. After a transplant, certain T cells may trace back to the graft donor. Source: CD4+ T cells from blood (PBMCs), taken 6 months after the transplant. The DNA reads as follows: TGTGCCAGCAGCTCCAGAGGAGGCAGGAATTCACCCCTCCACTTT. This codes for CASSSRGGRNSPLHF.